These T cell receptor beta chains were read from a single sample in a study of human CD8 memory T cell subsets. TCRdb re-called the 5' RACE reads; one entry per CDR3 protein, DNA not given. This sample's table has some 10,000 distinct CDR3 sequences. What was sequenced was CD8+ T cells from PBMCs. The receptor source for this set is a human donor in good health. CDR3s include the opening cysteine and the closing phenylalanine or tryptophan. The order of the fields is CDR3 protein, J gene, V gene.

CASSPWTNLNTEAFF | TRBJ1-1 | TRBV27
CATSKLDIIGETQYF | TRBJ2-5 | TRBV7-9
CASSQGDRGFGEPQHF | TRBJ1-5 | TRBV4-3
CASSQAAGRSGNTIYF | TRBJ1-3 | TRBV3-1
CSARRLGSYEQYF | TRBJ2-7 | TRBV20-1
CASSQAAGGPYEQYF | TRBJ2-7 | TRBV4-1
CASSQYGGGNTEAFF | TRBJ1-1 | TRBV4-3
CASSAEPTEAFF | TRBJ1-1 | TRBV5-1
CASSTVGAIQAFF | TRBJ1-1 | TRBV5-6
CASTSQGADTGELFF | TRBJ2-2 | TRBV2
CASSQDQAGGYKVF | TRBJ2-1 | TRBV3-1